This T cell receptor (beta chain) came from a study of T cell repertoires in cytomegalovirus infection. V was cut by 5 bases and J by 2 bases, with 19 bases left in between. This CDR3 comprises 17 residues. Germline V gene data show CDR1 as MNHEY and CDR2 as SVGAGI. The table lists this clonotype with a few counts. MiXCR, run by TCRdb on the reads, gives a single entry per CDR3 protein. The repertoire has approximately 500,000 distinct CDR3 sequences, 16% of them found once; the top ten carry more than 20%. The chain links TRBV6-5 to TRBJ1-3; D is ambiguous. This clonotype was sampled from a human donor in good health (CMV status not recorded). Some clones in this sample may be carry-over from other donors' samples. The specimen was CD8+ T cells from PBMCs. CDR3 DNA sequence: TGTGCCAGCAGTGGACTGGGGAACCAAACGGCTGGAAACACCATATATTTT. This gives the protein CASSGLGNQTAGNTIYF.